These 27 T cell receptor beta chains were sequenced from one sample in a study of brain T cells in children with intractable seizures. Method: immunoSEQ multiplex PCR; TCRdb's copy keeps in-frame clones and lacks some. The table has 55,000 to 80,000 clones, 95% to 96% seen once; the top ten hold over 0.35%. This material consisted of peripheral blood, taken at surgery. These receptors were collected from a boy younger than two with focal cortical dysplasia and intractable seizures.

This sequence joins TRBV28 and TRBJ1-1; perhaps TRBD1 as D (5 bases). The CDR3 is 15 amino acids. Germline V gene lookup returns CDR1 MDHEN and CDR2 SYDVKM. V was shortened by 1 base and J by 1 base, with 10 bases between the two germline ends. The CDR3 region is CASSLFSDRNTEAFF. The CDR3, as DNA: TGTGCCAGCAGTTTATTCTCCGACAGGAACACTGAAGCTTTCTTT.

This chain connects TRBV19 to TRBJ2-7; either TRBD1 or TRBD2 may fit D (5 bases each). The CDR3 consists of 15 residues. Germline V CDR1 and CDR2: LNHDA, SQIVND (reference sequence). Between the trimmed V and J ends, which lost 10 bases and 0 bases, there was a span of 19 bases. CDR3 sequence: CATKGTGDLSYEQYF. The CDR3 nucleotides read TGTGCCACAAAAGGTACCGGGGACCTCTCCTACGAGCAGTACTTC.

V gene TRBV10-3 combines with J gene TRBJ2-7; 7 bases align to TRBD2. This CDR3 is built from 14 residues. J was trimmed by 0 bases and V by 2 bases; bases with no gene match: 1. Germline assignment: CDR1 ENHRY and CDR2 SYGVKD. The CDR3: CAISETSVSYEQYF. The CDR3 DNA sequence: TGTGCCATCAGTGAGACTAGCGTCTCCTACGAGCAGTACTTC.

J is TRBJ2-1 and V is TRBV15, with D unclear. CDR3 size: 16 residues. The germline gives CDR1 LNHNV, CDR2 YYDKDF (reference sequence). With 2 bases removed from V and 4 bases from J, the gap between germline ends came to 15 bases. The CDR3 region has the DNA TGTGCCACCAGCAGACCGAGCCCTACCTTTTACAATGAGCAGTTCTTC. It translates to CATSRPSPTFYNEQFF.

The chain employs TRBV2 and TRBJ1-1; D unclear. Germline lookup yields CDR1 SNHLY and CDR2 FYNNEI. This CDR3 spans 13 amino acids. Trimming stripped 3 bases from V and 1 base from J, with 6 bases between. The CDR3 here is CASSDSANTEAFF. In DNA, the CDR3 is TGTGCCAGCAGTGATTCAGCGAACACTGAAGCTTTCTTT. Full variable domain (rest looked up from reference TRBV2 and TRBJ1-1): EPEVTQTPSHQVTQMGQEVILRCVPISNHLYFYWYRQILGQKVEFLVSFYNNEISEKSEIFDDQFSVERPDGSNFTLKIRSTKLEDSAMYFCASSDSANTEAFFGQGTRLTVV.

CDR3 in amino acids: CASSLEAGGPLEQYF. CDR3 in DNA: TGTGCCAGCAGCTTAGAGGCGGGGGGGCCTTTAGAGCAGTACTTC. The chain recombines TRBV7-2 with TRBJ2-7; 9 bases align to TRBD2. The CDR3 length is 15 residues. Germline lookup yields CDR1 SGHTA and CDR2 FQGNSA. The trim removed 1 base at V and 7 bases at J, leaving 8 bases unmatched.

This sequence joins TRBV3-1 (or the pseudogene TRBV3-2) and TRBJ1-3; D perhaps matches TRBD1 (6 bases). The CDR3 runs to 14 residues. Germline CDR1 is LGHDT and CDR2 is YNNKEL (reference sequence). V was cut by 4 bases and J by 5 bases, with 12 bases left in between. The CDR3 spells CASSPRQARNTIYF. The CDR3 DNA reads as TGTGCCAGCAGCCCCCGACAGGCGCGAAACACCATATATTTT.

The CDR3 DNA reads TGTGCCAGCAGCTTGGACCAAGCAGGTACCGGGGAGCTGTTTTTT. Translated: CASSLDQAGTGELFF. V and J are TRBV5-4 and TRBJ2-2; no clear D gene. Germline V gene lookup returns CDR1 SGHNT and CDR2 YYREEE (reference sequence). V was clipped by 0 bases and J by 5 bases, with 11 bases between them. The CDR3 is 15 amino acids.

The rearrangement links TRBV3-1 (or the pseudogene TRBV3-2) to TRBJ1-5, with D possibly matching TRBD1 (5 bases). Trimming shortened V by 8 bases and J by 5 bases, and 10 bases separated the two germline ends. The CDR3 is 12 amino acids. The germline V gene encodes CDR1 LGHDT and CDR2 YNNKEL (reference sequence). CDR3 region: CASGGVDQPQHF. The CDR3 DNA reads as TGTGCCAGCGGGGGGGTAGATCAGCCCCAGCATTTT.

The J gene is TRBJ2-6, the V gene TRBV5-5; 9 positions match TRBD1. The germline gives CDR1 SGHKS, CDR2 YYEKEE (reference sequence). The V segment lost 4 bases and the J segment 3 bases; nucleotides outside the gene matches: 2. The CDR3 is made up of 15 amino acids. CDR3 sequence: CASSRQGGGANVLTF. In DNA form, the CDR3 reads TGTGCCAGCAGCAGACAGGGGGGTGGGGCCAACGTCCTGACTTTC.

The genes are TRBV14 and TRBJ1-6; no definite D call. Between the trimmed V and J ends, which lost 1 base and 0 bases, there was a span of 7 bases. The CDR3 contains 16 residues. CDR1 and CDR2 from the germline V gene are SGHDN and FVKESK. The CDR3 nucleotides are TGTGCCAGCAGCCAAGTAGGGTTCTCCTATAATTCACCCCTCCACTTT. Translation: CASSQVGFSYNSPLHF.

The gene calls are TRBV4-3 and TRBJ2-3, with no clear D. CDR3 length: 15 residues. The V end lost 1 base, the J end lost 5 bases, and 13 bases lay between the germline ends. The V gene's germline CDR1 is LGHNA and CDR2 YSLEER. The CDR3 DNA sequence: TGCGCCAGCAGCCAAGGGGTTGGGAAGAGAGATACGCAGTATTTT. This gives the protein CASSQGVGKRDTQYF.

The chain links TRBV7-9 to TRBJ1-1; possible D gene TRBD1, 5 bases. Germline values: CDR1 SEHNR, CDR2 FQNEAQ (reference sequence). V was shortened by 1 base and J by 10 bases, with 16 bases between the two germline ends. The CDR3 is made up of 14 amino acids. DNA for the CDR3: TGTGCCAGCAGCTTAGGGGAGGGCAGGGCGCTAGCTTTCTTT. This sequence encodes CASSLGEGRALAFF.

The J gene is TRBJ2-2, the V gene TRBV5-1, with D tentatively TRBD2 (6 bases). Germline V gene data show CDR1 as SGHRS and CDR2 as YFSETQ. The CDR3 contains 17 residues. The V end lost 3 bases, the J end lost 8 bases, and 23 bases lay between the germline ends. CDR3 nucleotide sequence: TGCGCCAGCAGCTCCATCGCCGGGACTCGGTGGGTGGGGGAGCTGTTTTTT. Encoded protein: CASSSIAGTRWVGELFF.

The chain carries TRBV3-1 (or the pseudogene TRBV3-2) and TRBJ2-2; D gene uncertain. The CDR3 is 14 residues long. The germline CDR1 and CDR2 sequences are LGHDT and YNNKEL (reference sequence). Between the trimmed V and J ends, which lost 4 bases and 6 bases, there was a span of 12 bases. CDR3 sequence (DNA): TGTGCCAGCAGCCCCTTGGATACACCCGGGGAGCTGTTTTTT. This translates into CASSPLDTPGELFF.

This sequence joins TRBV6-1 and TRBJ2-7; D gene uncertain. Germline lookup yields CDR1 MNHNS and CDR2 SASEGT. CDR3 length equals 14 residues. V was cut by 1 base and J by 0 bases, with 7 bases left in between. CDR3 region: CASSEEAISYEQYF. CDR3 sequence (DNA): TGTGCCAGCAGTGAAGAGGCTATCTCCTACGAGCAGTACTTC.

V gene TRBV5-4 combines with J gene TRBJ2-7, with 8 bases identical to TRBD1. CDR3 length equals 13 residues. Trimming at V came to 0 bases and at J to 6 bases, leaving 2 bases not matched to a gene. The V gene's germline CDR1 is SGHNT and CDR2 YYREEE (reference sequence). The CDR3 spells CASSLGRGREQYF. The CDR3 coding sequence is TGTGCCAGCAGCTTGGGCAGGGGGCGCGAGCAGTACTTC.

The V call is TRBV7-2, the J call TRBJ1-4; unclear D gene. Trimming pared 1 base from V and 10 bases from J, leaving 19 bases between. Germline V CDR1 and CDR2: SGHTA, FQGNSA. The CDR3 has 16 residues. CDR3 residues: CASSLGPATNGGKLFF. DNA for the CDR3: TGTGCCAGCAGCTTAGGACCGGCAACTAATGGTGGAAAACTGTTTTTT.

The chain employs TRBV7-7 and TRBJ2-1, with 8 bases matching TRBD1. V was clipped by 0 bases and J by 5 bases; unmatched bases: 3. In germline, CDR1 is SSHAT, CDR2 FNYEAQ (reference sequence). The CDR3 covers 15 residues. The CDR3 coding sequence is TGTGCCAGCAGCTTAGCGGGACAGGAGAACAATGAGCAGTTCTTC. Protein: CASSLAGQENNEQFF.

This chain connects TRBV24-1 to TRBJ2-1; 7 bases are a match to TRBD2. The CDR3 sequence is 16 residues long. V dropped 0 bases and J dropped 0; count of bases not matched to a gene: 1. The germline CDR1 and CDR2 sequences are KGHDR and SFDVKD. The CDR3 DNA is TGTGCCACCAGTGATTTGGCGGGAGACTCCTACAATGAGCAGTTCTTC. Residues: CATSDLAGDSYNEQFF.

The chain couples TRBV12-3 or TRBV12-4 to TRBJ2-5; the match to TRBD1 covers 8 bases. The CDR3 has 13 residues. J lost 2 bases, V lost 4 bases, and 0 bases had no gene match. The CDR3 region is CASSYRGQETQYF. The CDR3 DNA sequence: TGTGCCAGCAGTTACAGGGGGCAAGAGACCCAGTACTTC.

This sequence joins TRBV28 and TRBJ1-6, with TRBD1 identical over 7 bases. In germline, CDR1 is MDHEN, CDR2 SYDVKM. Losses at the gene ends were 5 bases for V and 0 bases for J; bases not matched to a gene: 7. There are 17 residues in the CDR3. This CDR3 reads CASSKQGSSSYNSPLHF. The CDR3, as DNA: TGTGCCAGCAGTAAACAGGGGTCTAGCTCCTATAATTCACCCCTCCACTTT.

The chain couples TRBV7-2 to TRBJ2-7, with TRBD2 matching over 14 bases. The germline V gene encodes CDR1 SGHTA and CDR2 FQGNSA. The CDR3 totals 17 residues. V was pared by 4 bases and J by 7 bases, with 12 bases of the junction left unmatched. The CDR3 DNA reads as TGTGCCAGCAGCTCAGGACTAGCGGGAGGAACTACTTCAGAGCAGTACTTC. Translation gives CASSSGLAGGTTSEQYF.

The chain uses TRBV4-1 and TRBJ2-5; 9 nucleotides line up with TRBD2. Trimming removed 0 bases from V and 5 bases from J; junction bases left unmatched: 7. Looked up from germline, CDR1 is MGHRA and CDR2 is YSYEKL. The CDR3 loop spans 16 amino acids. DNA for the CDR3: TGCGCCAGCAGCCAAGAGCGGGGGGGGCGTCGGGAGACCCAGTACTTC. This gives the protein CASSQERGGRRETQYF.

This chain links TRBV2 with TRBJ2-7, with D hard to call. V was clipped by 5 bases and J by 6 bases, with 8 bases between them. This CDR3 is built from 11 residues. Germline V gives CDR1 SNHLY, CDR2 FYNNEI. In nucleotides, the CDR3 is TGTGCCAGCAGTACAGCTCCCGAGCAGTACTTC. Translating gives CASSTAPEQYF.

This clone was counted a single time. This chain joins TRBV5-1 and TRBJ2-1; possible D gene TRBD1, 5 bases. V lost 1 base to trimming and J lost 8 bases, with 7 bases between them. The CDR3 contains 12 residues. CDR1 and CDR2 (germline): SGHRS, YFSETQ. The CDR3 loop is CASSLQGYEQFF. CDR3 coding DNA: TGCGCCAGCAGCTTGCAGGGCTATGAGCAGTTCTTC.

The rearrangement uses TRBV3-1 (or the pseudogene TRBV3-2) and TRBJ2-7, with no clear D. Trimming shortened V by 4 bases and J by 0 bases, and 19 bases separated the two germline ends. Germline V lookup: CDR1 LGHDT, CDR2 YNNKEL (reference sequence). This CDR3 has 17 amino acids. CDR3 residues: CASSPYSSQQSSYEQYF. DNA for the CDR3: TGTGCCAGCAGCCCATATTCATCGCAGCAGAGCTCCTACGAGCAGTACTTC.